The TCR beta chain described here comes from a study of T cell clones after liver transplantation. Sequenced by immunoSEQ multiplex PCR; TCRdb stores in-frame clones only, minus some. The sample yields 70,000 to 80,000 clones, roughly 90% seen once. With 5 bases removed from V and 6 bases from J, the gap between germline ends came to 17 bases. This CDR3 contains 15 residues. Germline V gene sequence: CDR1 SGHDN, CDR2 FVKESK. The material sequenced was CD4+ T cells from blood, taken before liver transplant. The V call is TRBV14, the J call TRBJ2-1; D gene uncertain. The receptor was derived from a human donor who received a liver transplant. The CDR3 sequence is CASSSSLVYFNEQFF. The DNA for the CDR3 is TGTGCCAGCAGCTCGAGCCTAGTCTATTTCAATGAGCAGTTCTTC.